This passage covers 18 T cell receptor beta chains from one sample sequenced in a study of regulatory T cells in long-lasting Graves disease (dated by TCRdb to the early 2020s). The library was prepared using multiplex PCR. These reads were obtained on an Illumina HiSeq 4000. CDR3 regions were amplified by Arm-PCR with iRepertoire HTBI primers to construct TCR beta libraries. TCRdb redid the processing of the public reads, applying fastp at Q25 and MiXCR, and retained in-frame beta chains. When rows share a CDR3 protein, they turn into one entry using the most common DNA and genes. This sample lists 350,000 to 450,000 distinct CDR3 sequences; approximately 15% were detected once. Approximately 30% of the sample belongs to the ten largest clones. Per the publication, the time point label means: newly diagnosed GD, antithyroid drugs for less than 3 months. For both TCR sequencing and RNA sequencing, RNA was extracted from PBMCs in TRIzol.

The same sample was also studied in work on T cells in Graves' hyperthyroidism and ophthalmopathy.

Material: peripheral blood mononuclear cells (PBMCs), obtained at new diagnosis, from a patient treated with antithyroid drugs. These TCRs come from a man aged 40-49 years with Graves disease. Donor details come from another sample of the same person, matched by shared clones.

This clonotype showed up many times. This rearrangement joins TRBV28 to TRBJ1-4; D is ambiguous. This CDR3 spans 15 amino acids. Between the trimmed V and J ends, which lost 4 bases and 8 bases, there was a span of 17 bases. Germline CDR1 reads MDHEN; CDR2 reads SYDVKM. The CDR3 region has the DNA TGTGCCAGCAGTTCCCCGGCGCGGGAGGGAGAAAAACTGTTTTTT. It specifies CASSSPAREGEKLFF.

This clonotype appeared many times. This chain uses TRBV6-2 or TRBV6-3 with TRBJ1-1; D is ambiguous. The ends were cut back, 7 bases at V and 1 base at J, with 13 bases in the middle. This CDR3 region has 14 residues. Germline V lookup: CDR1 MNHEY, CDR2 SVGEGT. The CDR3 here is CASKTRTANTEAFF. As DNA, the CDR3 is TGTGCCAGCAAAACCCGGACGGCGAACACTGAAGCTTTCTTT.

This clonotype was recorded at least ten times. The chain has TRBV28 and TRBJ1-2; TRBD1 matches at 7 bases. The CDR3 runs 12 residues. CDR1 and CDR2 (germline): MDHEN, SYDVKM. Losses at the gene ends were 7 bases for V and 4 bases for J; bases not matched to a gene: 3. The CDR3 region has the DNA TGTGCCAGCACGGACAGGACCTATGGCTACACCTTC. It is translated as CASTDRTYGYTF.

For this clonotype: A far larger clone lies a single base away; this is likely a read error. The chain joins TRBV7-9 to TRBJ2-5, with 8 bases that match TRBD1. The germline V gene encodes CDR1 SEHNR and CDR2 FQNEAQ (reference sequence). The CDR3 extends over 15 amino acids. Here the CDR3 reads CASSTAGRGLGEQHF. The CDR3 DNA is TGTGCCAGCAGCACAGCGGGCAGGGGGCTCGGCGAGCAGCACTTC. The full variable domain, in which reference TRBV7-9 and TRBJ2-5 provide the parts outside the CDR3, is DTGVSQNPRHKITKRGQNVTFRCDPISEHNRLYWYRQTLGQGPEFLTYFQNEAQLEKSRLLSDRFSAERPKGSFSTLEIQRTEQGDSAMYLCASSTAGRGLGEQHFGPGTRLLVL.

This clonotype has at least ten counts. The chain is built from TRBV11-2 and TRBJ2-1; TRBD2 agrees at 8 bases. Germline CDR1 and CDR2: SGHAT and FQNNGV. The CDR3 contains 14 residues. Losses at the gene ends were 4 bases for V and 4 bases for J; bases not matched to a gene: 3. The CDR3 DNA reads as TGTGCCAGCAGCTACCAGCGGGGGTACAATGAGCAGTTCTTC. It yields the protein CASSYQRGYNEQFF.

The table lists this clonotype with many counts. V is TRBV12-3 or TRBV12-4 and J is TRBJ2-7; tentative D call: TRBD1 (6 bases). This CDR3 spans 13 amino acids. V was pared by 6 bases and J by 0 bases, with 9 bases between. The CDR3 nucleotides are TGTGCCAGCAGACGGGACAACTCCTACGAGCAGTACTTC. Translating gives CASRRDNSYEQYF.

This clonotype showed up many times. The gene calls are TRBV28 and TRBJ2-7, with 8 bases matching TRBD1. The V and J ends lost 5 bases and 4 bases, in that order; junction bases with no gene match: 10. This CDR3 has 15 residues. Germline CDR1 and CDR2: MDHEN and SYDVKM. The CDR3 DNA sequence: TGTGCCAGCAGTACCGCTTGGCAGGGGGCATACGAGCAGTACTTC. Protein: CASSTAWQGAYEQYF.

At least ten counts were recorded for this clonotype. The V and J genes are TRBV6-5 and TRBJ2-3; D is tentatively TRBD1 or TRBD2 (6 bases each). V was shortened by 2 bases and J by 6 bases, with 15 bases between the two germline ends. The CDR3 contains 15 residues. Germline CDR1 and CDR2: MNHEY and SVGAGI. The CDR3 sequence is CASSYNPRRGDTQYF. The CDR3 region has the DNA TGTGCCAGCAGTTACAATCCGAGGAGGGGGGATACGCAGTATTTT.

The V call is TRBV19, the J call TRBJ2-1; 8 positions match TRBD1. The CDR3 loop spans 14 amino acids. The V and J ends lost 7 bases and 2 bases, in that order; junction bases with no gene match: 4. The germline V gene has CDR1 LNHDA and CDR2 SQIVND (reference sequence). CDR3 in DNA: TGTGCCAGTACCAGGACAGGGACCTACAATGAGCAGTTCTTC. Protein: CASTRTGTYNEQFF. The full variable domain, rest sourced from reference TRBV19 and TRBJ2-1, is DGGITQSPKYLFRKEGQNVTLSCEQNLNHDAMYWYRQDPGQGLRLIYYSQIVNDFQKGDIAEGYSVSREKKESFPLTVTSAQKNPTAFYLCASTRTGTYNEQFFGPGTRLTVL.

The chain links TRBV19 to TRBJ2-3; maybe TRBD1 (5 bases). Germline CDR1 LNHDA, CDR2 SQIVND (reference sequence). V dropped 5 bases and J dropped 6 bases, with 18 bases sitting between them. This CDR3 has 15 residues. In DNA form, the CDR3 reads TGTGCCAGTAGTTGGACATTCCTCCGTTTGGATACGCAGTATTTT. Amino acid sequence: CASSWTFLRLDTQYF.

V gene TRBV18 combines with J gene TRBJ2-1, with no clear D. CDR1 is KGHSH, CDR2 LQKENI, per germline. V was cut by 1 base and J by 3 bases, with 4 bases left in between. The CDR3 runs 13 residues. In nucleotides, the CDR3 is TGTGCCAGCTCACCACTATACTACAATGAGCAGTTCTTC. Translation gives CASSPLYYNEQFF.

This clonotype was found a few times. The V call is TRBV28, the J call TRBJ1-6, with D tentatively TRBD1 (6 bases). The germline CDR1 and CDR2 sequences are MDHEN and SYDVKM. CDR3 size: 15 residues. V was cut by 3 bases and J by 7 bases, with 13 bases left in between. The CDR3 bases are TGTGCCAGCAGTTTCACAGGGTTTTTGAATTCACCCCTCCACTTT. The encoded protein is CASSFTGFLNSPLHF.

This clonotype was detected ten times or more. This CDR3 is CASNPAAEGNEKLFF. The CDR3 bases are TGTGCCAGCAACCCCGCAGCCGAGGGGAATGAAAAACTGTTTTTT. The chain has TRBV28 and TRBJ1-4; D may be TRBD1 (5 bases). The germline CDR1 and CDR2 sequences are MDHEN and SYDVKM. The CDR3 extends over 15 amino acids. V lost 7 bases to trimming and J lost 5 bases, with 17 bases between them.

This clonotype came up many times. The chain combines TRBV7-6 with TRBJ2-7; the D call may be TRBD1 or TRBD2 (5 bases each). CDR1 and CDR2 from the germline V gene are SGHVS and FNYEAQ. The CDR3 contains 15 residues. V was trimmed by 5 bases and J by 2 bases, leaving 16 bases between them. CDR3 nucleotide sequence: TGTGCCAGCAGCCGTGTCCGGGGCAAAACCTACGAGCAGTACTTC. It is translated as CASSRVRGKTYEQYF.

This clonotype was counted many times. V and J are TRBV12-3 or TRBV12-4 and TRBJ1-2, with 9 bases that match TRBD1. This CDR3 has 14 amino acids. V lost 5 bases, J lost 8 bases, and 9 bases stayed unmatched. The CDR3, as DNA: TGTGCCAGCAGTCAAGGACAGGGGAGAAGCGGCTACACCTTC. Translating it yields CASSQGQGRSGYTF.

This clonotype occurred many times. This CDR3 reads CASSYSTGPSYEQYF. DNA for the CDR3: TGTGCCAGCAGTTACTCGACAGGGCCTTCCTACGAGCAGTACTTC. The chain links TRBV6-2 or TRBV6-3 to TRBJ2-7, with 7 bases matching TRBD1. Germline values: CDR1 MNHEY, CDR2 SVGEGT. V shed 0 bases, J shed 1 base, and the junction held 3 bases outside the gene matches. This CDR3 is built from 15 residues.

The chain combines TRBV6-2 or TRBV6-3 with TRBJ2-3, with D tentatively TRBD2 (7 bases). CDR1 and CDR2 from the germline V gene are MNHEY and SVGEGT. This CDR3 contains 13 residues. V dropped 11 bases and J dropped 1 base, with 13 bases sitting between them. Here the CDR3 DNA reads TGTGCCGTCGGGGGGCATGGCACAGATACGCAGTATTTT. It specifies CAVGGHGTDTQYF.

The J gene is TRBJ1-4, the V gene TRBV5-4; no clear D gene. Germline CDR1 is SGHNT and CDR2 is YYREEE (reference sequence). V was pared by 1 base and J by 4 bases, with 14 bases between. The CDR3 has 16 residues. CDR3 DNA: TGTGCCAGCAGCTTGATGGCCCGAACGGGTAATGAAAAACTGTTTTTT. Encoded protein: CASSLMARTGNEKLFF.